One and the same sample provided the 8 T cell receptor beta chains below, sequenced in a study of cytomegalovirus exposure and HLA in healthy donors. Produced via immunoSEQ multiplex PCR; TCRdb's table is partial and in-frame only. Of around 140,000 clones in the sample, around nine tenths were seen once. Sequencing input: PBMCs. The receptors here all came from a young man in good health and CMV-seropositive.

This clone was observed a few times. The chain joins TRBV5-1 to TRBJ2-3, with TRBD1 as a possible D gene (6 bases). Germline-derived CDR1 and CDR2 are SGHRS and YFSETQ. The CDR3 sequence is 14 residues long. Trimming cost V 4 bases and J 3 bases, with 12 bases left between them. The CDR3 sequence is CASSPGQRTDTQYF. CDR3 sequence (DNA): TGCGCCAGCAGCCCCGGACAGCGAACAGATACGCAGTATTTT.

The table lists this clone with a count of one. The CDR3 nucleotides read TGTGCCAGCTCACCACAGGGACAGTGGCCCTATAATTCACCCCTCCACTTT. It yields the protein CASSPQGQWPYNSPLHF. The V and J genes are TRBV18 and TRBJ1-6; 7 bases are shared with TRBD1. V gave up 1 base and J gave up 2 bases; unmatched junction bases: 5. The CDR3 loop spans 17 amino acids. Germline values: CDR1 KGHSH, CDR2 LQKENI. Combining the CDR3 with reference TRBV18 and TRBJ1-6 gives the whole variable domain NAGVMQNPRHLVRRRGQEARLRCSPMKGHSHVYWYRQLPEEGLKFMVYLQKENIIDESGMPKERFSAEFPKEGPSILRIQQVVRGDSAAYFCASSPQGQWPYNSPLHFGNGTRLTVT.

V is TRBV7-5 and J is TRBJ2-7; TRBD1 is the table's D call, not checked against the DNA. TRBV7-5 is a recognized pseudogene. This CDR3 comprises 14 residues. CDR3 in amino acids: CVRRTGALYYEQYF. The CDR3 region has the DNA TGTGTCAGAAGGACAGGGGCACTTTACTACGAGCAGTACTTC.

V is TRBV9 and J is TRBJ1-4; D ambiguous. Trimming cost V 0 bases and J 5 bases, with 8 bases left between them. The germline V gene encodes CDR1 SGDLS and CDR2 YYNGEE. The CDR3 runs 14 residues. The CDR3 spells CASSVAGLNEKLFF. Written as DNA, the CDR3 is TGTGCCAGCAGCGTAGCGGGGTTAAATGAAAAACTGTTTTTT.

The chain is built from TRBV7-6 and TRBJ2-5; D might be TRBD1 (6 bases). The CDR3 loop spans 16 amino acids. Trimming pared 5 bases from V and 5 bases from J, leaving 21 bases between. Looked up from germline, CDR1 is SGHVS and CDR2 is FNYEAQ. CDR3 loop: CASSASLQGGAETQYF. DNA of the CDR3: TGTGCCAGCAGCGCTAGTCTACAGGGTGGTGCGGAGACCCAGTACTTC.

The V call is TRBV11-1, the J call TRBJ2-1, with D unclear. This CDR3 contains 16 residues. CDR1 is SGHAT and CDR2 is FQDESV in the germline V gene (reference sequence). V was trimmed by 5 bases and J by 2 bases, leaving 16 bases between them. The CDR3 nucleotides are TGTGCCAGCAGCGCACTCGGTCAACCCCCCTACAATGAGCAGTTCTTC. This encodes CASSALGQPPYNEQFF. Full variable domain (remainder filled in from reference TRBV11-1 and TRBJ2-1): EAEVAQSPRYKITEKSQAVAFWCDPISGHATLYWYRQILGQGPELLVQFQDESVVDDSQLPKDRFSAERLKGVDSTLKIQPAELGDSAMYLCASSALGQPPYNEQFFGPGTRLTVL.

This clone was counted a single time. CDR3 loop: CSVEIRDSPSNYGYTF. DNA for the CDR3: TGCAGCGTTGAAATCCGGGACAGCCCTTCTAACTATGGCTACACCTTC. The chain has TRBV29-1 and TRBJ1-2, with 7 bases matching TRBD1. V gave up 2 bases and J gave up 0 bases; unmatched junction bases: 9. The CDR3 runs 16 residues. Per the germline V gene, CDR1 is SQVTM and CDR2 is ANQGSEA.

The chain uses TRBV4-1 and TRBJ2-7; maybe TRBD1 (6 bases). Trimming took 4 bases from V and 2 from J, leaving 9 bases between them. Germline-derived CDR1 and CDR2 are MGHRA and YSYEKL. The length of the CDR3 is 13 residues. CDR3 coding DNA: TGCGCCAGCAGCCCGGGACAAGCCTACGAGCAGTACTTC. Amino acid sequence: CASSPGQAYEQYF.